This T cell receptor beta chain was retrieved from a study of CD8 T cells in Susac syndrome. V was clipped by 5 bases and J by 2 bases, with 16 bases between them. CDR1 and CDR2 (germline): SGHVT, SQSDAQ. This CDR3 spans 15 amino acids. Negative isolation yielded CD8+ and CD4+ T cells; FACS enriched TEMRA cells. Random hexamers were used to reverse transcribe the RNA input (about 0.5 to 1 ug). MiXCR, run by TCRdb on the immunoSEQ multiplex PCR reads, gives a single entry per CDR3 protein. The data contain about 180,000 distinct CDR3 sequences, around 94% of them singletons. The V gene is TRBV7-4, the J gene TRBJ2-7, with a weak D call TRBD1 (6 bases). This clonotype was obtained from a human donor with Susac syndrome. Material for sequencing was CD4+ T cells from PBMCs. The CDR3 here is CASSSGTRTTYEQYF. Here the CDR3 DNA reads TGTGCCAGCAGCAGTGGGACACGAACTACCTACGAGCAGTACTTC.